This T cell receptor (beta chain) was found in a study of T-cell reconstitution after alpha-beta-depleted transplantation in children. The CDR3 extends over 13 amino acids. V lost 6 bases to trimming and J lost 3 bases; unmatched junction nucleotides: 4. In germline, CDR1 is DFQATT, CDR2 SNEGSKA (reference sequence). During its preparation, the TCRbeta library received unique molecular identifiers. TCRdb independently ran MiXCR on the PCR reads; one entry per CDR3 protein. Of approximately 1,000,000 distinct CDR3 sequences detected, about 29% appear once; the ten largest clones hold roughly 28%. This clonotype has a handful of counts.

The TCR sequence derives from a boy under three years old who had a stem cell transplant for SCID, so the T cells may come from the graft donor. V usage is TRBV20-1 and J usage is TRBJ2-1, with 8 bases lining up with TRBD2. Sequenced material: PBMCs, mostly from graft donor cells, taken 360 days after TCRalphabeta/CD19-depleted stem cell transplant. The CDR3 DNA reads as TGCAGTGCCGGGGGGGGGCACTACAATGAGCAGTTCTTC. Its translation: CSAGGGHYNEQFF.